The clone carrying this TCR beta chain has more than one count but fewer than ten. Its antigen is as yet unknown. The data belong to a study of response to subunit inactivated influenza vaccine. General study findings and limits: After each seasonal influenza vaccination, few new T cells are recruited, the authors suggested.

TCRdb recomputed calls from the RT-PCR reads with MiXCR, one row per CDR3 protein. The sample includes hundreds of thousands of distinct CDR3 sequences, 12% of them seen just once. This CDR3 is built from 15 residues. J gave up 8 bases and V 5 bases, and 10 bases lay outside the gene matches. The germline CDR1 and CDR2 sequences are SEHNR and FQNEAQ (reference sequence). Sample: PBMCs from blood, taken on the day of vaccination. The genes are TRBV7-9 and TRBJ2-1; 9 bases map to TRBD2. The TCR sequence derives from a man in his fifties who received an inactivated influenza vaccine. The CDR3 is CASSILAGFFDEQFF. The CDR3 DNA follows: TGTGCCAGCAGCATTCTAGCGGGGTTTTTTGATGAGCAGTTCTTC.